This T cell receptor beta chain was captured by sequencing in a study of T cells in Graves' hyperthyroidism and ophthalmopathy. This clonotype was seen at least ten times. V trimming: 6 bases; J trimming: 0 bases; junction bases outside the gene matches: 8. Per the germline V gene, CDR1 is SNHLY and CDR2 is FYNNEI. The CDR3 has 15 residues. The source material, RNA transcripts, was used to amplify TCR beta CDR3 regions. The primer set for the first-round RT-PCR of the TCR CDR3 was HTBI. TCRdb independently ran MiXCR on the multiplex PCR reads; one entry per CDR3 protein. Found here are 250,000 to 300,000 distinct CDR3 sequences, about 15% of them singletons; the top ten hold about 14%.

The material sequenced was blood. The V and J genes are TRBV2 and TRBJ2-7; 7 bases agree with TRBD1. The source of this sequence is a woman aged 40-49 years with Graves' hyperthyroidism that later progressed to Graves' ophthalmopathy. The CDR3 protein is CASRGTVPNSYEQYF. In DNA form, the CDR3 reads TGTGCCAGCAGGGGGACAGTCCCCAACTCCTACGAGCAGTACTTC.